This record looks at one TCR beta chain sequence and its context. The authors distributed each subset's genomic DNA evenly over several immunoSEQ plates. Using ten immunoSEQ deep assay plates, investigators sequenced unsorted PBMC DNA. The table came from immunoSEQ multiplex PCR; TCRdb's copy has only in-frame clones and leaves some out. The sample consists of fewer than 600,000 clones, 70% to 80% of them appearing once. Nashville, Tennessee was home to all donors, who were Caucasian adults. This entry belongs to a study of shared clonotypes between healthy human individuals. Overall study: Donors were a couple of women and a few men aged 18 to 49.

Trimming shortened V by 3 bases and J by 3 bases, and 15 bases separated the two germline ends. Germline CDR1 SGHDN, CDR2 FVKESK. The CDR3 totals 16 residues. The rearrangement links TRBV14 to TRBJ1-5; weak D call: TRBD1 (6 bases). The source material was PBMCs. This clonotype was sampled from a woman in her forties in good health. Some clones in this sample may be carry-over from other donors' samples. CDR3 residues: CASSHLAGANNQPQHF. The CDR3 nucleotides are TGTGCCAGCAGCCATTTGGCGGGGGCCAACAATCAGCCCCAGCATTTT.